These 30 T cell receptor beta chains were sequenced from one sample in a study of preoperative IRX-2 immunotherapy in early breast cancer. Sample treatment: preoperative locoregional IRX-2 cytokine immunotherapy. TCRdb keeps only in-frame clones here, not all; method: immunoSEQ multiplex PCR. The table has around 88,000 clones, just over 85% seen once. The source was tumor tissue, collected after IRX-2 immunotherapy. The origin of the receptors is a human donor with breast cancer.

The J gene is TRBJ2-7, the V gene TRBV12-5; D uncertain. The CDR3 spans 13 residues. CDR1 and CDR2 (germline): LGHNT, FRNRAP. V lost 1 base and J 5 bases, leaving 9 bases between the germline ends. CDR3 protein: CASGLATLDEQYF. In DNA form, the CDR3 reads TGTGCTAGTGGTTTGGCCACCCTTGACGAGCAGTACTTC.

J is TRBJ1-5 and V is TRBV18; no clear D gene. Trimming shortened V by 5 bases and J by 7 bases, and 15 bases separated the two germline ends. Germline V gene data show CDR1 as KGHSH and CDR2 as LQKENI. The CDR3 spans 14 residues. The CDR3 loop reads CASSGGFGNQPQHF. The CDR3 nucleotides read TGTGCCAGCTCAGGTGGATTTGGAAACCAGCCCCAGCATTTT. The full variable domain, in which reference TRBV18 and TRBJ1-5 provide the parts outside the CDR3, is NAGVMQNPRHLVRRRGQEARLRCSPMKGHSHVYWYRQLPEEGLKFMVYLQKENIIDESGMPKERFSAEFPKEGPSILRIQQVVRGDSAAYFCASSGGFGNQPQHFGDGTRLSIL.

The V gene is TRBV28, the J gene TRBJ2-6; 10 bases are shared with TRBD2. The V and J ends lost 2 bases and 4 bases, in that order; junction bases with no gene match: 8. The CDR3 has 18 residues. Germline CDR1 reads MDHEN; CDR2 reads SYDVKM. CDR3 sequence (DNA): TGTGCCAGCAGTTTAAAGCTAGCGGGGGTCTCCGGGGCCAACGTCCTGACTTTC. It encodes CASSLKLAGVSGANVLTF.

This CDR3 is CASSYLAGHSGNTIYF. As DNA, the CDR3 is TGTGCCAGCAGTTACTTGGCAGGCCACTCTGGAAACACCATATATTTT. The V and J genes are TRBV6-8 and TRBJ1-3; D is ambiguous. Trimming took off 1 base at V and 0 bases at J, with 10 bases between the two ends. The CDR3 sequence is 16 residues long. The germline V gene encodes CDR1 MNHGY and CDR2 SAAAGT.

The chain combines TRBV19 with TRBJ1-2; a weak D match, TRBD1 (5 bases). From germline, CDR1 is LNHDA and CDR2 SQIVND (reference sequence). The ends were cut back, 5 bases at V and 9 bases at J, with 10 bases in the middle. This CDR3 is built from 11 residues. The CDR3 reads CASSRGTSYTF. The CDR3 DNA reads as TGTGCCAGTAGTCGAGGGACGAGCTACACCTTC.

The V call is TRBV19, the J call TRBJ2-5, with 8 bases fitting TRBD1. V shed 9 bases, J shed 3 bases, and the junction held 9 bases outside the gene matches. The CDR3 covers 14 residues. CDR1 is LNHDA and CDR2 is SQIVND in the germline V gene (reference sequence). In nucleotides, the CDR3 is TGTGCCAGCAGAAGCCAGGGGGCTGAAGAGACCCAGTACTTC. It yields the protein CASRSQGAEETQYF.

The chain joins TRBV18 to TRBJ1-1, with D hard to call. V lost 4 bases, J lost 0 bases, and 9 bases lay in between. CDR1 is KGHSH and CDR2 is LQKENI in the germline V gene. This CDR3 has 14 amino acids. The CDR3 protein is CASSHGRMNTEAFF. CDR3 in DNA: TGTGCCAGCTCACACGGACGGATGAACACTGAAGCTTTCTTT.

The chain employs TRBV18 and TRBJ2-6; D unresolved. Germline CDR1 and CDR2: KGHSH and LQKENI. This CDR3 has 15 amino acids. The V and J ends lost 4 bases and 0 bases respectively, with 7 bases between them. The CDR3 DNA reads as TGTGCCAGCTCACGCCGGAACTCTGGGGCCAACGTCCTGACTTTC. It yields the protein CASSRRNSGANVLTF.

This clone has just one count. The V call is TRBV18, the J call TRBJ1-2; 9 positions match TRBD1. CDR3 length: 14 residues. Germline V gene lookup returns CDR1 KGHSH and CDR2 LQKENI. The V and J ends lost 2 bases and 5 bases, in that order; junction bases with no gene match: 3. The CDR3 region is CASSPGTGIYGYTF. CDR3 DNA: TGTGCCAGCTCACCAGGGACAGGGATTTATGGCTACACCTTC.

CDR3 loop: CASSLYAGLNTGELFF. The CDR3 DNA reads as TGTGCCAGCAGTTTATACGCAGGGTTGAACACCGGGGAGCTGTTTTTT. J is TRBJ2-2 and V is TRBV28; weak D call: TRBD1 (5 bases). Germline values: CDR1 MDHEN, CDR2 SYDVKM. The CDR3 contains 16 residues. Between the trimmed V and J ends, which lost 1 base and 1 base, there was a span of 10 bases.

This clone has a handful of counts. The chain uses TRBV11-3 and TRBJ1-3; 7 bases are shared with TRBD1. Germline CDR1 reads SGHNT; CDR2 reads YENEEA. There are 15 residues in the CDR3. The junction had 4 bases not matched to a gene; V was cut back by 5 bases and J by 0 bases. Written as DNA, the CDR3 is TGTGCCAGCAGCCCGGGACAGAGCTCTGGAAACACCATATATTTT. Translation: CASSPGQSSGNTIYF.

This clone was counted once. The V call is TRBV14, the J call TRBJ1-3; D might be TRBD1 (5 bases). Trimming pared 4 bases from V and 4 bases from J, leaving 14 bases between. The length of the CDR3 is 15 residues. Germline V gene data show CDR1 as SGHDN and CDR2 as FVKESK. The CDR3 nucleotides read TGTGCCAGCAGCCCTGGGGGGTTGGACGGAAACACCATATATTTT. Translation: CASSPGGLDGNTIYF.

V gene TRBV1 combines with J gene TRBJ1-1. TRBV1 is a documented pseudogene. The length of the CDR3 is 15 residues. Here the CDR3 DNA reads TGCGCCAGCAGCTCCTACGGTACGGTGAACACTGAAGCTTTCTTT. This codes for CASSSYGTVNTEAFF.

Worth noting for this clone: Compared with germline, one end of the junction differs, possibly owing to a read error. V gene TRBV5-1 combines with J gene TRBJ2-7; D remains ambiguous. The length of the CDR3 is 14 residues. CDR1 SGHRS and CDR2 YFSETQ come from the germline V gene. The CDR3 DNA reads TGCGCCAGCCGAAACAGTACCCGCTCCCACGAGCAGTACTTC. Translated: CASRNSTRSHEQYF.

V and J are TRBV30 and TRBJ2-3; 9 bases align to TRBD1. V was clipped by 0 bases and J by 5 bases; unmatched bases: 6. Looked up from germline, CDR1 is GTSNPN and CDR2 is SVGIG (reference sequence). The CDR3 consists of 15 residues. Here the CDR3 reads CAWSVKGQGGDTQYF. The CDR3 region has the DNA TGTGCCTGGAGTGTAAAGGGACAGGGAGGAGATACGCAGTATTTT.

The J gene is TRBJ1-5, the V gene TRBV9, with D possibly being TRBD1 (6 bases). The V gene's germline CDR1 is SGDLS and CDR2 YYNGEE. The CDR3 is 14 amino acids. Trimming pared 5 bases from V and 7 bases from J, leaving 16 bases between. The DNA of the CDR3 is TGTGCCAGCAGTTGGCAGGGGATCCGGCAGCCCCAGCATTTT. Amino acids: CASSWQGIRQPQHF.

The chain links TRBV6-1 to TRBJ2-2; 9 bases fit TRBD2. The CDR3 is made up of 16 amino acids. The ends lost 1 base at V and 5 bases at J; junction bases unmatched: 5. Germline values: CDR1 MNHNS, CDR2 SASEGT. The CDR3 DNA follows: TGTGCCAGCAGTGAAGTGGATAGCGGGAGAACCGGGGAGCTGTTTTTT. This translates into CASSEVDSGRTGELFF.

This clone was seen a single time. The J gene is TRBJ1-1, the V gene TRBV28, with 7 bases lining up with TRBD1. Trimming cost V 6 bases and J 8 bases; bases outside gene matches: 6. There are 12 residues in the CDR3. Germline CDR1 and CDR2: MDHEN and SYDVKM. As DNA, the CDR3 is TGTGCCAGCAGGGAACAGGGGATAGAAGCTTTCTTT. Translating it yields CASREQGIEAFF.

This rearrangement joins TRBV6-7 to TRBJ2-7; the match to TRBD1 covers 8 bases. TRBV6-7 is noted as an ORF with a role that remains uncertain. Unmatched junction bases numbered 3, after V lost 5 bases and J lost 3 bases. This CDR3 region has 13 residues. This chain's CDR3 is CASSRDRHYEQYF. The CDR3, as DNA: TGTGCCAGCAGTAGGGACAGGCACTACGAGCAGTACTTC.

The chain recombines TRBV7-7 with TRBJ2-5; the match to TRBD1 covers 7 bases. The CDR3 runs 15 residues. Per the germline V gene, CDR1 is SSHAT and CDR2 is FNYEAQ (reference sequence). With V trimmed by 3 bases and J by 5 bases, 9 bases remained unmatched. CDR3 protein: CASSFRGSAGETQYF. The CDR3 nucleotides read TGTGCCAGCAGCTTCAGGGGGTCCGCCGGGGAGACCCAGTACTTC.

Comments on this clone: A junction boundary mismatches the germline segment, possibly from a read error. The chain couples TRBV11-3 to TRBJ1-3; D is ambiguous. Looked up from germline, CDR1 is SGHNT and CDR2 is YENEEA. The CDR3 runs to 16 residues. The CDR3: CASSPPESSSRNTIYF. CDR3 sequence (DNA): TGTGCCAGCAGCCCCCCTGAATCCTCCTCTAGAAACACCATATATTTT.

J is TRBJ2-7 and V is TRBV6-1; D is perhaps TRBD1 or TRBD2 (5 bases each). From germline, CDR1 is MNHNS and CDR2 SASEGT. Trimming left V 1 base short and J 4 bases short, with 8 bases between. The CDR3 length is 13 residues. This CDR3 reads CASSEDGTYEQYF. Written as DNA, the CDR3 is TGTGCCAGCAGTGAAGATGGGACGTACGAGCAGTACTTC.

The chain joins TRBV7-6 to TRBJ1-1, with a weak D call TRBD1 (5 bases). Trimming pared 5 bases from V and 1 base from J, leaving 11 bases between. CDR1 SGHVS and CDR2 FNYEAQ come from the germline V gene. This CDR3 is built from 14 residues. In DNA form, the CDR3 reads TGTGCCAGCAGCCCGCCGGGGGGGAACACTGAAGCTTTCTTT. Translation gives CASSPPGGNTEAFF.

This clone has just a few counts. This chain joins TRBV14 and TRBJ1-2; D call uncertain. Germline CDR1 and CDR2: SGHDN and FVKESK. The CDR3 spans 13 residues. Trimming pared 5 bases from V and 4 bases from J, leaving 11 bases between. CDR3: CASSSIEPYGYTF. The CDR3 DNA reads TGTGCCAGCAGCAGTATCGAACCCTATGGCTACACCTTC.

The V call is TRBV5-1, the J call TRBJ1-5; D is uncertain. V lost 0 bases and J 2 bases, leaving 12 bases between the germline ends. Germline values: CDR1 SGHRS, CDR2 YFSETQ. This CDR3 spans 16 amino acids. DNA of the CDR3: TGCGCCAGCAGCTTGGCTCACGACGGAGGCAATCAGCCCCAGCATTTT. The encoded protein is CASSLAHDGGNQPQHF.

The chain employs TRBV11-3 and TRBJ1-5; possibly TRBD1 for D (5 bases). The germline V gene encodes CDR1 SGHNT and CDR2 YENEEA. V was cut by 3 bases and J by 4 bases, with 13 bases left in between. The CDR3 consists of 15 residues. The CDR3 region has the DNA TGTGCCAGCAGCTTTAGGAGGGGCCGAAATCAGCCCCAGCATTTT. It translates to CASSFRRGRNQPQHF.

The J gene is TRBJ1-2, the V gene TRBV28; the match to TRBD1 covers 8 bases. Trimming removed 7 bases from V and 8 bases from J; junction bases left unmatched: 18. The CDR3 covers 16 residues. The germline gives CDR1 MDHEN, CDR2 SYDVKM. The CDR3: CASNSPGQAVLSGYTF. The CDR3 DNA follows: TGTGCCAGCAATTCTCCGGGACAGGCAGTTCTTTCCGGCTACACCTTC.

This chain links TRBV7-4 with TRBJ1-5, with a possible D match to TRBD1 (5 bases). V shed 5 bases and J shed 4 bases, with 12 bases lying between them. Looked up from germline, CDR1 is SGHVT and CDR2 is SQSDAQ. This CDR3 region has 14 residues. CDR3 nucleotide sequence: TGTGCCAGCAGCCCGGGGACGGGTAATCAGCCCCAGCATTTT. This codes for CASSPGTGNQPQHF.

J is TRBJ1-1 and V is TRBV5-1; the match to TRBD1 covers 9 bases. The length of the CDR3 is 20 residues. CDR1 is SGHRS and CDR2 is YFSETQ in the germline V gene. Trimming took 6 bases from V and 3 from J; bases not matched to a gene: 24. CDR3 nucleotides: TGCGCCAGCAACAAATTGGCAGCGGGATTACGGACAGGGGTGTACACTGAAGCTTTCTTT. Encoded protein: CASNKLAAGLRTGVYTEAFF.

The J gene is TRBJ2-7, the V gene TRBV28, with TRBD1 as a possible D gene (7 bases). In germline, CDR1 is MDHEN, CDR2 SYDVKM. The CDR3 extends over 15 amino acids. Trimming stripped 2 bases from V and 6 bases from J, with 17 bases between. CDR3 protein: CASSLVGRGAGEQYF. In nucleotides, the CDR3 is TGTGCCAGCAGTTTAGTTGGCAGGGGGGCTGGCGAGCAGTACTTC.